This paragraph reports one T cell receptor beta chain. This CDR3 is also generated by other DNA sequences in the sample. The data are from a study of blood T cell repertoires in COVID-19. Sequencing was performed with immunoSEQ multiplex PCR; in TCRdb, only in-frame clones are kept and a portion is missing. This table holds 150,000 to 200,000 clones, approximately 86% found once. CDR1 and CDR2 (germline): LGHDT, YNNKEL (reference sequence). V lost 4 bases, J lost 1 base, and 2 bases stayed unmatched. The CDR3 totals 15 residues. Sample: peripheral blood. The V call is TRBV3-1 (or the pseudogene TRBV3-2), the J call TRBJ2-3; the match to TRBD2 covers 10 bases. The receptor comes from a woman older than 75 with acute or convalescent COVID-19. The CDR3 here is CASSLGLAGTDTQYF. CDR3 bases: TGTGCCAGCAGCCTTGGACTAGCGGGCACAGATACGCAGTATTTT.